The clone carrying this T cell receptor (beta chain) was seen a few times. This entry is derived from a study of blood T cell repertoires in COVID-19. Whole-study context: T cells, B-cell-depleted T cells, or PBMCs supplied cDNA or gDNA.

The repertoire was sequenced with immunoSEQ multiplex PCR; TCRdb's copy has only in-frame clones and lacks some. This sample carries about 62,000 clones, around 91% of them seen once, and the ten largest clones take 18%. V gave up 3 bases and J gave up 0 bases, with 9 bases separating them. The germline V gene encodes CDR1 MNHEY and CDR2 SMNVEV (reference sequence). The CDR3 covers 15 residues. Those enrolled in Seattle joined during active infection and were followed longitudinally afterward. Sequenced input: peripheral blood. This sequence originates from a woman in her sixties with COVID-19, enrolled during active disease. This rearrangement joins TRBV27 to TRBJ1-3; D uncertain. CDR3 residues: CASSFSASSGNTIYF. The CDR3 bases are TGTGCCAGCAGTTTCTCAGCGAGCTCTGGAAACACCATATATTTT.